This TCR beta chain originates from a study of OX40 agonist ivuxolimab in advanced cancers. About the investigation overall: Ivuxolimab, which targeted the costimulatory receptor OX40 (CD134), was an agonistic, fully human IgG2 monoclonal antibody. Patients were allowed to have had prior anti-PD-1, anti-PD-L1 or anti-CTLA-4 therapy, and 40% to 45% of the dose-escalation patients had previously received checkpoint inhibitors. Intravenous ivuxolimab was administered to patients every 2 weeks at six dose levels: 0.01, 0.1, 0.3, 1.5, 3 and 10 mg/kg. The paper describes the monotherapy dose-escalation part (N of about 54 patients) of the phase I trial of ivuxolimab. Of the roughly 52 patients in dose escalation, around 20 had hepatocellular carcinoma, some 15 had melanoma, 9 had renal cell carcinoma and 9 had head and neck cancer. In the dose-escalation cohort, around four fifths of patients were male, and the mean age was roughly 60 years, with a range of 23 to 79. The purpose of peripheral TCRbeta sequencing was to test whether ivuxolimab changed TCR sequence diversity and led to clonal T-cell expansion. Partial responses were achieved by three dose-escalation patients, of whom one had hepatocellular carcinoma and two had cutaneous melanoma. Here is what the overall study found, with its caveats: Low levels of normalized T-cell clonal expansion were also shown by some nonresponding patients. In partial responders in the 0.1-3.0 mg/kg groups, normalized peripheral clonal expansion was found to be among the lowest, especially among CD8+ T cells. After ivuxolimab, expanded clones were on average more numerous among CD8+ T cells than among CD4+ T cells. The antigen specificity of the peripheral T cells that underwent clonal expansion was not determined. At doses of 0.1 to 3.0 mg/kg, clonal expansion of both CD4+ and CD8+ T cells in blood was seen between baseline and week 6.

To sequence the TCRbeta CDR3 region, genomic DNA was isolated from the sorted cells. The immunoSEQ Assay was used to sequence the TCRbeta CDR3 regions. This is the immuneACCESS table as TCRdb keeps it, with only in-frame sequences that have V and J called. A part of the clones is gone; compared with another copy, unresolved V genes explain less than half, and the rest is unexplained. The sample table lists about 62,000 clones, more than 65% of them with a count of one. The biggest ten clones account for about 2.4% of the sample. In regard to this clone: Its recognized antigen is unknown. No much larger clone exists at a distance of one base, and base qualities are not known.

The trial excluded patients who had a history of autoimmune disease or were on systemic immunosuppression. Peripheral blood for TCR sequencing was collected from all dose cohorts at baseline, on cycle 4 day 1, and on cycle 7 day 1. The samples were drawn from a first-in-human, open-label, multicenter phase I dose-escalation trial of ivuxolimab. Adults with locally advanced or metastatic head and neck squamous cell, hepatocellular, melanoma or renal cell carcinoma were enrolled in the trial. Before TCR sequencing, CD4+ and CD8+ T cells were separately sorted from peripheral blood. Cut back by 2 bases and 6 bases, the V and J ends lie 6 bases apart. CDR1 SGHAT and CDR2 FQNNGV are derived from the germline V gene. Spanning cysteine to phenylalanine, the CDR3 consists of 12 amino acids. The CDR3 DNA has 36 bases and is translated from base 1.

The receptor was isolated from an adult with an advanced solid tumor such as melanoma, head and neck, liver or kidney cancer. In this chain, TRBV11-2 is recombined with TRBJ2-3; the D gene assignment is ambiguous. The material sequenced was CD4+ or CD8+ T cells sorted from blood, taken in a trial of the OX40 agonist ivuxolimab. The CDR3 protein is CASSLPRDTQYF. The DNA sequence is TGTGCCAGCAGCTTACCGAGGGATACGCAGTATTTT.